This T cell receptor (beta chain) was documented in a study of cytomegalovirus exposure and HLA in healthy donors. Study-level background: Of all 400 or so donors who were genotyped, roughly 81% belonged to the Caucasian-associated ancestry cluster.

A multiplex PCR was run with 60 Vbeta primers and 13 Jbeta primers. Using immunoSEQ multiplex PCR, the repertoire was profiled, and TCRdb retains in-frame clones only, with some absent. The table records 170,000 or so clones, around 80% of them present only once. Points from the study as a whole: Fewer N-insertions than the roughly 670-donor mean were reportedly shown by an Asian-associated ancestry cluster in a later analysis. Rarity marked most TCR sequences, yet some public TCRs occurred in many donors. Sequencing artifact likely explains a cluster of highly shared sequence variants.

The CDR3 totals 14 residues. With 6 bases removed from V and 4 bases from J, the gap between germline ends came to 15 bases. Germline loops: CDR1 SNHLY, CDR2 FYNNEI. With respect to this clone: What it binds is unknown.

This TCR was recovered from a woman in her forties or fifties in good health and CMV-seropositive. J is TRBJ1-1 and V is TRBV2, with D possibly being TRBD1 (6 bases). Sequenced sample: PBMCs. This CDR3 reads CASRSQGSSTEAFF. The CDR3 DNA sequence: TGTGCCAGCAGATCACAGGGTTCGAGCACTGAAGCTTTCTTT.